The 21 T cell receptor beta chains in this list originate from one sample, sequenced in a study of blood T cell repertoires in COVID-19. Clones were read by immunoSEQ multiplex PCR, and TCRdb kept only the in-frame ones, dropping some. The table shows around 120,000 clones, with about nine tenths occurring only once. Sequencing input: peripheral blood. The receptors derive from a human donor with active COVID-19. The donor label of this sample is uncertain.

This clone appeared a single time. This chain connects TRBV6-2 or TRBV6-3 to TRBJ1-1, with a tentative D call TRBD1 (6 bases). Germline V CDR1 and CDR2: MNHEY, SVGEGT. This CDR3 has 17 residues. Trimming shortened V by 5 bases and J by 0 bases, and 19 bases separated the two germline ends. The CDR3 DNA reads as TGTGCCAGCAGTAGGGGAGGGGCGCAGGGGTTGAACACTGAAGCTTTCTTT. Translation gives CASSRGGAQGLNTEAFF.

The chain employs TRBV6-2 or TRBV6-3 and TRBJ1-2; possibly TRBD1 for D (5 bases). This CDR3 spans 13 amino acids. The V gene lost 4 bases and the J gene lost 1 base, with 7 bases spanning the gap. Germline V gene sequence: CDR1 MNHEY, CDR2 SVGEGT. This CDR3 is CASSSTVNYGYTF. CDR3 DNA sequence: TGTGCCAGCAGTTCGACAGTTAACTATGGCTACACCTTC.

The V and J genes are TRBV24-1 and TRBJ2-2, with 11 bases identical to TRBD2. CDR1 KGHDR and CDR2 SFDVKD come from the germline V gene. The CDR3 totals 14 residues. V lost 7 bases and J lost 7; bases outside the gene matches: 4. CDR3 sequence reads: CATSTSGGGGELFF. The CDR3 DNA follows: TGTGCCACCAGCACTAGCGGGGGCGGCGGGGAGCTGTTTTTT.

This chain joins TRBV4-3 and TRBJ1-1, with D unclear. CDR3 length: 13 residues. CDR1 is LGHNA, CDR2 YSLEER, per germline. V dropped 1 base and J dropped 6 bases, with 9 bases sitting between them. Here the CDR3 reads CASSQVRGAEAFF. For the CDR3, the DNA is TGCGCCAGCAGCCAAGTTCGGGGAGCTGAAGCTTTCTTT.

CDR3: CASSQGPSGGATETQYF. The CDR3 DNA sequence: TGTGCCAGCAGCCAGGGCCCTAGCGGGGGGGCAACAGAGACCCAGTACTTC. The V and J genes are TRBV4-2 and TRBJ2-5, with TRBD2 matching over 12 bases. Germline CDR1 LGHNA, CDR2 YNFKEQ. The V and J ends lost 3 bases and 4 bases, in that order; junction bases with no gene match: 9. This CDR3 is built from 17 residues.

The rearrangement joins TRBV6-2 or TRBV6-3 to TRBJ2-6, with 7 nucleotides matching TRBD1. From germline, CDR1 is MNHEY and CDR2 SVGEGT. V shed 2 bases and J 4 bases; nucleotides not matched to a gene: 5. The length of the CDR3 is 16 residues. CDR3 protein: CASSYRGRGGANVLTF. For the CDR3, the DNA is TGTGCCAGCAGTTACAGGGGGCGTGGAGGGGCCAACGTCCTGACTTTC.

This chain links TRBV19 with TRBJ2-1, with 16 bases lining up with TRBD2. CDR1 and CDR2 from the germline V gene are LNHDA and SQIVND (reference sequence). V lost 6 bases to trimming and J lost 12 bases; unmatched junction nucleotides: 8. The CDR3 consists of 15 residues. The DNA for the CDR3 is TGTGCCAGTAGGCCCGGGACTAGCGGGGGGGCCGGGCAGTTCTTC. Its translation: CASRPGTSGGAGQFF.

The chain has TRBV6-2 or TRBV6-3 and TRBJ2-2; a possible D gene is TRBD2 (5 bases). Per germline, CDR1 MNHEY and CDR2 SVGEGT. The CDR3 runs 17 residues. V lost 4 bases and J 0 bases, leaving 15 bases between the germline ends. DNA of the CDR3: TGTGCCAGCAGTTCCCTACGTCAGGACTCGAACACCGGGGAGCTGTTTTTT. This codes for CASSSLRQDSNTGELFF.

This clone appeared many times. The chain joins TRBV6-5 to TRBJ1-3, with D possibly TRBD1 on 6 matching bases. Germline-derived CDR1 and CDR2 are MNHEY and SVGAGI. The CDR3 contains 14 residues. The V gene lost 6 bases and the J gene lost 6 bases, with 15 bases spanning the gap. As DNA, the CDR3 is TGTGCCAGCAGGGATACAGGGTGGGAAAACACCATATATTTT. As protein: CASRDTGWENTIYF.

V usage is TRBV28 and J usage is TRBJ1-2; D remains ambiguous. From germline, CDR1 is MDHEN and CDR2 SYDVKM. The ends were cut back, 2 bases at V and 4 bases at J, with 8 bases in the middle. The CDR3 runs to 13 residues. CDR3: CASSLPGSYGYTF. CDR3 nucleotide sequence: TGTGCCAGCAGTTTACCGGGTAGCTATGGCTACACCTTC.

J is TRBJ1-2 and V is TRBV24-1, with 7 bases that match TRBD1. The germline CDR1 and CDR2 sequences are KGHDR and SFDVKD. V trimming: 3 bases; J trimming: 7 bases; junction bases outside the gene matches: 7. The CDR3 has 14 amino acids. The CDR3 loop is CATSDGDRASGYTF. CDR3 nucleotide sequence: TGTGCCACCAGTGATGGTGACAGGGCCTCTGGCTACACCTTC.

The chain uses TRBV19 and TRBJ1-5, with D maybe TRBD1 (5 bases). The CDR3 spans 13 residues. CDR1 is LNHDA and CDR2 is SQIVND in the germline V gene (reference sequence). Deletions cut 11 bases from V and 0 bases from J, with 11 bases between. The CDR3 DNA reads as TGTGCCGGGGGGTGGGGTAGCAATCAGCCCCAGCATTTT. Translating gives CAGGWGSNQPQHF.

The chain joins TRBV5-4 to TRBJ2-3; 11 bases match TRBD2. From germline, CDR1 is SGHNT and CDR2 YYREEE (reference sequence). The CDR3 sequence is 13 residues long. The CDR3, as DNA: TGTGCTATAGCGGGGGGGACCACAGATACGCAGTATTTT. Residues: CAIAGGTTDTQYF. Looking up the rest from reference TRBV5-4 and TRBJ2-3 gives the full variable domain: ETGVTQSPTHLIKTRGQQVTLRCSSQSGHNTVSWYQQALGQGPQFIFQYYREEENGRGNFPPRFSGLQFPNYSSELNVNALELDDSALYLCAIAGGTTDTQYFGPGTRLTVL.

V is TRBV7-3 and J is TRBJ2-5; D not certain. V lost 5 bases and J lost 3, with 10 bases in between. Germline values: CDR1 SGHTA, CDR2 FQGTGA. The CDR3 covers 13 residues. The CDR3 sequence: CASSQSMKETQYF. The CDR3, as DNA: TGTGCCAGCAGCCAGTCGATGAAAGAGACCCAGTACTTC.

This clone was seen once. The gene calls are TRBV2 and TRBJ2-7, with 10 bases identical to TRBD1. CDR1 is SNHLY and CDR2 is FYNNEI in the germline V gene. The length of the CDR3 is 14 residues. V was clipped by 8 bases and J by 9 bases; unmatched bases: 13. CDR3 loop: CASWGTGDRYLQYF. The CDR3, as DNA: TGTGCCAGCTGGGGGACAGGGGACCGCTATCTGCAGTACTTC. The full variable domain, rest sourced from reference TRBV2 and TRBJ2-7, is EPEVTQTPSHQVTQMGQEVILRCVPISNHLYFYWYRQILGQKVEFLVSFYNNEISEKSEIFDDQFSVERPDGSNFTLKIRSTKLEDSAMYFCASWGTGDRYLQYFGPGTRLTVT.

The chain carries TRBV19 and TRBJ1-2, with 9 bases fitting TRBD1. The CDR3 sequence is 15 residues long. Trimming took 5 bases from V and 2 from J; bases not matched to a gene: 6. Germline values: CDR1 LNHDA, CDR2 SQIVND (reference sequence). In nucleotides, the CDR3 is TGTGCCAGTAGTGCCGGGACAGGGTTAAACTATGGCTACACCTTC. It encodes CASSAGTGLNYGYTF.

This chain connects TRBV20-1 to TRBJ1-2, with no clear D. Trimming removed 5 bases from V and 4 bases from J, with 5 bases in between. This CDR3 is 10 amino acids long. Germline V gene lookup returns CDR1 DFQATT and CDR2 SNEGSKA (reference sequence). The CDR3 DNA follows: TGCAGTGCTCATCCCTATGGCTACACCTTC. The encoded protein is CSAHPYGYTF.

The chain combines TRBV19 with TRBJ2-7; 7 nucleotides line up with TRBD2. V dropped 3 bases and J dropped 0; count of bases not matched to a gene: 5. Germline V lookup: CDR1 LNHDA, CDR2 SQIVND (reference sequence). The CDR3 sequence is 15 residues long. The CDR3 DNA is TGTGCCAGTAGTATCGGGGGGAGAGGCTCCTACGAGCAGTACTTC. It is translated as CASSIGGRGSYEQYF.

The V gene is TRBV15, the J gene TRBJ1-1; tentative D call: TRBD1 (5 bases). The ends were cut back, 0 bases at V and 5 bases at J, with 13 bases in the middle. Germline V gene sequence: CDR1 LNHNV, CDR2 YYDKDF (reference sequence). The CDR3 contains 15 residues. CDR3 bases: TGTGCCACCAGCAGAGATCCGGGGGTGGGGACTGAAGCTTTCTTT. Its protein product is CATSRDPGVGTEAFF.

V and J are TRBV16 and TRBJ2-7; D remains ambiguous. This CDR3 comprises 12 residues. CDR1 and CDR2 (germline): KGHSY, FQNENV. V lost 1 base to trimming and J lost 4 bases, with 5 bases between them. The CDR3 sequence is CASSQFSYEQYF. For the CDR3, the DNA is TGTGCCAGCAGCCAATTCAGTTACGAGCAGTACTTC.

CDR3 loop: CAISEGQGWSEKLFF. CDR3 bases: TGTGCCATCAGTGAAGGACAGGGTTGGAGTGAAAAACTGTTTTTT. V usage is TRBV10-3 and J usage is TRBJ1-4; 8 nucleotides line up with TRBD1. The CDR3 runs to 15 residues. With 3 bases clipped from V and 7 bases from J, the junction kept 7 bases outside the gene matches. Germline CDR1 and CDR2: ENHRY and SYGVKD.